The present entry profiles one T cell receptor beta chain with its context. V lost 2 bases to trimming and J lost 4 bases, with 18 bases between them. The CDR3 consists of 15 residues. The germline CDR1 and CDR2 sequences are GTSNPN and SVGIG (reference sequence). The data were taken from a study of cytomegalovirus exposure and HLA in healthy donors. Use of 60 Vbeta and 13 Jbeta primers characterized the PCR. Libraries were prepared by immunoSEQ multiplex PCR; TCRdb keeps only in-frame clonotypes and omits some of them. The data hold about 150,000 clones, with more than 75% observed a single time. The specimen was PBMCs. The chain combines TRBV30 with TRBJ2-7, with a possible D match to TRBD1 (5 bases). This TCR derives from a male donor in good health and CMV-seronegative. The CDR3 nucleotides are TGTGCCTGGAGTAAGGGGCCATCAAGAGGATACGAGCAGTACTTC. Translating it yields CAWSKGPSRGYEQYF.